The 28 T cell receptor beta chains below all came from one sample that was sequenced in a study of cytomegalovirus exposure and HLA in healthy donors. The PCR made use of 60 Vbeta and 13 Jbeta primers. Assay used: immunoSEQ multiplex PCR; TCRdb lists only in-frame clones, some missing. The table lists about 240,000 clones, roughly four fifths of them singletons. The sequencing input was PBMCs. The receptors shown here come from a woman aged 55 to 70 in good health and CMV-seropositive.

Regarding this clone: The junction does not match germline at one end; this may be a read error. The DNA of the CDR3 is TGCAGCGTAGAAGGGACGAGGAGGGAGACCCAGTACTTC. As protein: CSVEGTRRETQYF. The chain couples TRBV29-1 to TRBJ2-5; D tentatively fits TRBD1 or TRBD2 (5 bases each). The CDR3 consists of 13 residues. Germline CDR1 SQVTM, CDR2 ANQGSEA.

The chain carries TRBV27 and TRBJ2-7; TRBD1 aligns across 10 bases. The CDR3 loop spans 13 amino acids. Germline V lookup: CDR1 MNHEY, CDR2 SMNVEV (reference sequence). J lost 7 bases, V lost 7 bases, and 7 bases had no gene match. CDR3: CASMRQGAREQYF. CDR3 in DNA: TGTGCCAGCATGCGACAGGGGGCTAGGGAGCAGTACTTC.

A few counts support this clone. V is TRBV5-8 and J is TRBJ2-2; tentative D call: TRBD2 (6 bases). Per germline, CDR1 SGHTS and CDR2 YDEGEE. The CDR3 length is 14 residues. V was shortened by 4 bases and J by 4 bases, with 11 bases between the two germline ends. The DNA for the CDR3 is TGTGCCAGCAGCCGGGGGACCCTCACCGGGGAGCTGTTTTTT. As protein: CASSRGTLTGELFF.

The chain carries TRBV9 and TRBJ2-1, with 7 bases lining up with TRBD1. CDR1 and CDR2 from the germline V gene are SGDLS and YYNGEE. With 4 bases clipped from V and 8 bases from J, the junction kept 3 bases outside the gene matches. The CDR3 covers 12 residues. The CDR3 sequence: CASSSQGDEQFF. The CDR3 region has the DNA TGTGCCAGCAGCTCCCAGGGGGATGAGCAGTTCTTC.

This clone was picked up one time. The chain recombines TRBV10-3 with TRBJ1-1; 10 bases fit TRBD1. This CDR3 is built from 13 residues. CDR1 ENHRY and CDR2 SYGVKD come from the germline V gene. The trim removed 10 bases at V and 3 bases at J, leaving 5 bases unmatched. The CDR3 DNA is TGTGCCACCGGGACAGGGGTCCACACTGAAGCTTTCTTT. Its translation: CATGTGVHTEAFF.

This clone was found once. The chain joins TRBV29-1 to TRBJ2-4; D gene unclear. CDR3 length equals 14 residues. From germline, CDR1 is SQVTM and CDR2 ANQGSEA. Trimming removed 3 bases at V and 9 bases at J, with 18 bases between. CDR3 protein: CSVELHAPRGIQYF. The CDR3 nucleotides are TGCAGCGTTGAGCTACACGCCCCTCGCGGCATTCAGTACTTC.

This rearrangement joins TRBV18 to TRBJ2-4, with 14 bases lining up with TRBD2. The germline V gene has CDR1 KGHSH and CDR2 LQKENI. Trimming cost V 7 bases and J 7 bases; bases outside gene matches: 3. This CDR3 comprises 14 residues. Written as DNA, the CDR3 is TGTGCCAGCTTGGGACTAGCGGGAGATAACATTCAGTACTTC. Protein sequence: CASLGLAGDNIQYF.

The CDR3 DNA reads TGTGCCAGCAGTTACGAGGCTCAGCCCCAGCATTTT. Amino acid sequence: CASSYEAQPQHF. The V gene is TRBV6-6, the J gene TRBJ1-5, with unresolved D. This CDR3 region has 12 residues. Per the germline V gene, CDR1 is MNHNY and CDR2 is SVGAGI (reference sequence). V lost 2 bases to trimming and J lost 6 bases, with 5 bases between them.

This rearrangement joins TRBV21-1 to TRBJ2-7; TRBD2 reflects the table's D call only, with no check against the DNA. TRBV21-1 represents a pseudogene. CDR3 length: 16 residues. CDR3 in amino acids: CASSKEDGSDLYEQYF. DNA of the CDR3: TGTGCCAGCAGCAAAGAAGACGGGTCGGATTTATACGAGCAGTACTTC.

The chain carries TRBV29-1 and TRBJ1-1; no clear D. The CDR3 loop spans 11 amino acids. The germline gives CDR1 SQVTM, CDR2 ANQGSEA. Trimming stripped 5 bases from V and 6 bases from J, with 10 bases between. In DNA, the CDR3 is TGCAGCGTTTGGGAGGGCGCTGAAGCTTTCTTT. Translation: CSVWEGAEAFF.

This chain connects TRBV27 to TRBJ1-5; 8 nucleotides align to TRBD1. The CDR3 runs to 14 residues. V lost 3 bases, J lost 6 bases, and 4 bases stayed unmatched. CDR1 is MNHEY, CDR2 SMNVEV, per germline (reference sequence). The CDR3 region has the DNA TGTGCCAGCAGTTTCGGACAGGGCTCTCAGCCCCAGCATTTT. This gives the protein CASSFGQGSQPQHF.

The chain carries TRBV5-1 and TRBJ1-1; 7 positions match TRBD1. V was clipped by 1 base and J by 0 bases; unmatched bases: 3. The CDR3 is 15 residues long. Germline CDR1 is SGHRS and CDR2 is YFSETQ. CDR3 coding DNA: TGCGCCAGCAGCTTGACGGGACAGATGAACACTGAAGCTTTCTTT. Protein sequence: CASSLTGQMNTEAFF.

This sequence joins TRBV7-9 and TRBJ1-2; a possible D gene is TRBD1 (5 bases). With 7 bases removed from V and 2 bases from J, the gap between germline ends came to 17 bases. The CDR3 is 15 amino acids. Germline V lookup: CDR1 SEHNR, CDR2 FQNEAQ (reference sequence). The CDR3 region has the DNA TGTGCCAGCACCCCCGGAGGGGTAACCAACTATGGCTACACCTTC. This gives the protein CASTPGGVTNYGYTF. The complete variable domain, with remaining parts taken from reference TRBV7-9 and TRBJ1-2, reads DTGVSQNPRHKITKRGQNVTFRCDPISEHNRLYWYRQTLGQGPEFLTYFQNEAQLEKSRLLSDRFSAERPKGSFSTLEIQRTEQGDSAMYLCASTPGGVTNYGYTFGSGTRLTVV.

The gene calls are TRBV10-2 and TRBJ2-3; TRBD2 aligns across 7 bases. J was trimmed by 4 bases and V by 3 bases; bases with no gene match: 7. The CDR3 extends over 15 amino acids. Germline CDR1 and CDR2: WSHSY and SAAADI. CDR3 sequence (DNA): TGCGCCAGCAGTGAACCAGCGGGATGGTCAGATACGCAGTATTTT. Amino acid sequence: CASSEPAGWSDTQYF.

The V gene is TRBV18, the J gene TRBJ1-2, with D possibly matching TRBD1 (5 bases). The ends were cut back, 3 bases at V and 6 bases at J, with 17 bases in the middle. Germline values: CDR1 KGHSH, CDR2 LQKENI. The CDR3 length is 15 residues. CDR3 residues: CASSPFRGLIDGYTF. CDR3 nucleotides: TGTGCCAGCTCACCGTTTAGGGGCTTGATTGATGGCTACACCTTC.

This clone was counted between two and nine times. V is TRBV30 and J is TRBJ2-1; TRBD2 agrees at 12 bases. CDR1 and CDR2 from the germline V gene are GTSNPN and SVGIG (reference sequence). The CDR3 runs 16 residues. J gave up 0 bases and V 5 bases, and 5 bases lay outside the gene matches. The CDR3 loop reads CAWSGLAGSSYNEQFF. CDR3 coding DNA: TGTGCCTGGTCCGGACTAGCGGGAAGCTCCTACAATGAGCAGTTCTTC.

The V gene is TRBV6-5, the J gene TRBJ1-3; 12 positions agree with TRBD1. The J segment lost 7 bases and the V segment lost 6 bases, leaving 7 bases of the junction unmatched. The CDR3 sequence is 15 residues long. The germline CDR1 and CDR2 sequences are MNHEY and SVGAGI. CDR3 sequence reads: CASSSGTGGRNTIYF. The CDR3, as DNA: TGTGCCAGCAGCTCCGGGACAGGGGGCCGGAACACCATATATTTT.

V gene TRBV29-1 combines with J gene TRBJ1-1; TRBD1 is a possible D gene (6 bases). This CDR3 contains 13 residues. Trimming cost V 6 bases and J 4 bases, with 15 bases left between them. Germline CDR1 and CDR2: SQVTM and ANQGSEA. In DNA form, the CDR3 reads TGCAGCGTGAAAACGGGGGGCGGCACTGAAGCTTTCTTT. This encodes CSVKTGGGTEAFF.

In its sample, this clone was seen a few times. The chain is built from TRBV5-1 and TRBJ1-5; D may be TRBD1 (5 bases). The CDR3 is 14 amino acids. Trimming removed 0 bases at V and 6 bases at J, with 10 bases between. Germline V lookup: CDR1 SGHRS, CDR2 YFSETQ. The CDR3 bases are TGCGCCAGCAGCTTGGGGGGCCCGGGTCAGCCCCAGCATTTT. Translation: CASSLGGPGQPQHF.

V usage is TRBV30 and J usage is TRBJ2-2, with D perhaps matching TRBD2 (6 bases). CDR3 length: 15 residues. Germline V gene sequence: CDR1 GTSNPN, CDR2 SVGIG (reference sequence). V was clipped by 0 bases and J by 0 bases, with 8 bases between them. CDR3 amino acids: CAWSVGGTNTGELFF. DNA for the CDR3: TGTGCCTGGAGTGTAGGAGGGACGAACACCGGGGAGCTGTTTTTT.

The genes are TRBV5-1 and TRBJ2-1; D not resolved. Germline lookup yields CDR1 SGHRS and CDR2 YFSETQ. This CDR3 is 14 amino acids long. V was pared by 1 base and J by 2 bases, with 7 bases between. The DNA for the CDR3 is TGCGCCAGCAGCTTGAGCCTAACCTACAATGAGCAGTTCTTC. Translating it yields CASSLSLTYNEQFF.

The chain links TRBV7-2 to TRBJ2-7; 15 bases are shared with TRBD2. The CDR3 runs 15 residues. Germline V lookup: CDR1 SGHTA, CDR2 FQGNSA. The V segment lost 5 bases and the J segment 11 bases; nucleotides outside the gene matches: 10. CDR3 in amino acids: CASSPPGLAGGVEYF. The DNA for the CDR3 is TGTGCCAGCAGCCCTCCGGGACTAGCGGGAGGTGTAGAGTACTTC.

J is TRBJ2-1 and V is TRBV29-1; 11 positions agree with TRBD2. CDR3 length: 14 residues. V lost 8 bases and J lost 7; bases outside the gene matches: 10. CDR1 SQVTM and CDR2 ANQGSEA come from the germline V gene. The CDR3 sequence is CSFATSGRRNEQFF. DNA for the CDR3: TGCAGCTTTGCTACTAGCGGGAGAAGGAATGAGCAGTTCTTC.

The rearrangement uses TRBV6-1 and TRBJ1-2, with TRBD1 matching over 7 bases. Germline trimming cut 6 bases from V and 7 bases from J; bases unmatched to any gene: 5. Germline CDR1 and CDR2: MNHNS and SASEGT. The CDR3 runs to 12 residues. CDR3 residues: CASSEQGSGYTF. The CDR3 DNA follows: TGTGCCAGCAGCGAACAGGGGAGTGGCTACACCTTC.

This chain connects TRBV5-1 to TRBJ2-1; 8 bases agree with TRBD1. The V segment lost 2 bases and the J segment 6 bases; nucleotides outside the gene matches: 4. Germline CDR1 and CDR2: SGHRS and YFSETQ. The CDR3 covers 14 residues. The CDR3 sequence is CASSLADRGNEQFF. The CDR3 DNA is TGCGCCAGCAGCTTAGCCGACAGGGGCAATGAGCAGTTCTTC.

There are a few counts of this clone. The V gene is TRBV12-5, the J gene TRBJ1-5; D not certain. V was shortened by 0 bases and J by 5 bases, with 17 bases between the two germline ends. CDR3 length: 17 amino acids. The germline CDR1 and CDR2 sequences are LGHNT and FRNRAP. CDR3 in amino acids: CASGLVIGSVGHQPQHF. The CDR3 nucleotides read TGTGCTAGTGGTTTGGTAATCGGGTCGGTTGGCCATCAGCCCCAGCATTTT.

The V gene is TRBV5-6, the J gene TRBJ2-3; 15 positions match TRBD2. V shed 3 bases and J 5 bases; nucleotides not matched to a gene: 4. Looked up from germline, CDR1 is SGHDT and CDR2 is YYEEEE. The length of the CDR3 is 16 residues. The DNA for the CDR3 is TGTGCCAGCAGCTCAGGACTAGCGGGAGGGGGAGATACGCAGTATTTT. The encoded protein is CASSSGLAGGGDTQYF.

The chain recombines TRBV1 with TRBJ2-2; the table's D gene call, TRBD1, was not cross checked with the DNA. TRBV1 is a pseudogene segment. The CDR3 sequence is 17 residues long. Written as DNA, the CDR3 is TGCACCAGCAGCCACCGCAACAGGGCAGGGCACACCGGGGAGCTGTTTTTT. It translates to CTSSHRNRAGHTGELFF.